The next 26 T cell receptor beta chains were all read from a single sample in a study of blood T cell repertoires in COVID-19. Sequenced by immunoSEQ multiplex PCR; TCRdb stores in-frame clones only, minus some. Of 200,000 or so clones listed, about nine tenths are singletons. Sequencing was performed on peripheral blood. These receptors originate from an elderly man with acute or convalescent COVID-19.

This chain joins TRBV15 and TRBJ2-1; 13 nucleotides align to TRBD2. CDR3 size: 13 residues. Trimming cost V 8 bases and J 7 bases; bases outside gene matches: 2. Per the germline V gene, CDR1 is LNHNV and CDR2 is YYDKDF (reference sequence). In DNA, the CDR3 is TGTGCCACCCGGACTAGCGGGAGAAATGAGCAGTTCTTC. Amino acids: CATRTSGRNEQFF.

The chain is built from TRBV18 and TRBJ2-1; TRBD1 aligns across 10 bases. CDR1 is KGHSH, CDR2 LQKENI, per germline. The CDR3 covers 15 residues. V trimming: 3 bases; J trimming: 8 bases; junction bases outside the gene matches: 7. CDR3 protein: CASSPGDRGFHEQFF. DNA of the CDR3: TGTGCCAGCTCACCGGGGGACAGGGGATTCCATGAGCAGTTCTTC.

J is TRBJ2-7 and V is TRBV27, with unresolved D. The CDR3 runs to 13 residues. V was shortened by 6 bases and J by 5 bases, with 14 bases between the two germline ends. Germline CDR1 MNHEY, CDR2 SMNVEV (reference sequence). CDR3 DNA sequence: TGTGCCAGCAGCCGCAACGAGGTAGACGAGCAGTACTTC. It specifies CASSRNEVDEQYF.

The rearrangement joins TRBV10-3 to TRBJ2-2; D is perhaps TRBD1 (5 bases). Per the germline V gene, CDR1 is ENHRY and CDR2 is SYGVKD. V lost 4 bases and J lost 0, with 9 bases in between. This CDR3 spans 15 amino acids. CDR3: CAISGRVANTGELFF. The CDR3 nucleotides are TGTGCCATCAGTGGCAGGGTGGCGAACACCGGGGAGCTGTTTTTT.

This clone has a single count. Here the CDR3 reads CASSVWDRGPPYQETQYF. The CDR3 DNA reads as TGTGCCAGCAGCGTATGGGACAGGGGGCCCCCGTACCAAGAGACCCAGTACTTC. J is TRBJ2-5 and V is TRBV5-4, with 12 bases matching TRBD1. J lost 0 bases, V lost 4 bases, and 10 bases had no gene match. The CDR3 is made up of 18 amino acids. Germline V lookup: CDR1 SGHNT, CDR2 YYREEE (reference sequence).

V gene TRBV5-1 combines with J gene TRBJ2-3, with D perhaps matching TRBD2 (5 bases). CDR1 and CDR2 (germline): SGHRS, YFSETQ. The V and J ends lost 2 bases and 6 bases respectively, with 13 bases between them. The CDR3 is 14 residues long. CDR3 in DNA: TGCGCCAGCAGCTTACCGGGATCATCGGATACGCAGTATTTT. Protein: CASSLPGSSDTQYF.

The rearrangement links TRBV10-1 to TRBJ2-7, with TRBD2 as a possible D gene (6 bases). Trimming removed 2 bases at V and 0 bases at J, with 11 bases between. The CDR3 sequence is 15 residues long. The germline CDR1 and CDR2 sequences are WNHNN and SYGVQD (reference sequence). CDR3 in amino acids: CASSEGGTSSYEQYV. The CDR3 nucleotides are TGCGCCAGCAGTGAGGGGGGGACGAGCTCCTACGAGCAGTACGTC.

The V call is TRBV5-1, the J call TRBJ1-2, with 7 bases matching TRBD1. Per germline, CDR1 SGHRS and CDR2 YFSETQ. Trimming removed 3 bases from V and 8 bases from J; junction bases left unmatched: 4. CDR3 length equals 12 residues. Written as DNA, the CDR3 is TGCGCCAGCAGCTATACAGGGGAGGGCTACACCTTC. It specifies CASSYTGEGYTF.

The V gene is TRBV5-8, the J gene TRBJ2-7; TRBD2 agrees at 14 bases. The CDR3 covers 16 residues. CDR1 and CDR2 (germline): SGHTS, YDEGEE. V shed 4 bases and J 0 bases; nucleotides not matched to a gene: 3. The CDR3 here is CASSLGTSGSSYEQYV. The CDR3 DNA is TGTGCCAGCAGCCTCGGGACTAGCGGGAGCTCCTACGAGCAGTACGTC.

The chain uses TRBV18 and TRBJ1-2, with D unclear. The germline V gene encodes CDR1 KGHSH and CDR2 LQKENI. The CDR3 runs to 15 residues. Trimming pared 3 bases from V and 2 bases from J, leaving 13 bases between. The CDR3 bases are TGTGCCAGCTCACCGGACCGGGCTAGCAACTATGGCTACACCTTC. The encoded protein is CASSPDRASNYGYTF. The complete variable domain, with remaining parts taken from reference TRBV18 and TRBJ1-2, reads NAGVMQNPRHLVRRRGQEARLRCSPMKGHSHVYWYRQLPEEGLKFMVYLQKENIIDESGMPKERFSAEFPKEGPSILRIQQVVRGDSAAYFCASSPDRASNYGYTFGSGTRLTVV.

This clone was detected a few times. The chain carries TRBV27 and TRBJ2-5, with D possibly being TRBD2 (6 bases). V was shortened by 7 bases and J by 7 bases, with 16 bases between the two germline ends. Looked up from germline, CDR1 is MNHEY and CDR2 is SMNVEV (reference sequence). This CDR3 is built from 13 residues. The CDR3 here is CASKLREVGTQYF. The CDR3 nucleotides are TGTGCCAGCAAATTAAGGGAGGTGGGGACCCAGTACTTC.

The J gene is TRBJ1-2, the V gene TRBV14; no firm D call. The germline V gene encodes CDR1 SGHDN and CDR2 FVKESK. CDR3 length: 14 amino acids. V dropped 4 bases and J dropped 5 bases, with 14 bases sitting between them. The CDR3 coding sequence is TGTGCCAGCAGCCCGAGGGTCTCTTCATATGGCTACACCTTC. Residues: CASSPRVSSYGYTF.

The chain employs TRBV6-6 and TRBJ1-3; D is perhaps TRBD1 (5 bases). The V end was cut by 0 bases, the J end by 2 bases, with 8 bases between. CDR1 is MNHNY, CDR2 SVGAGI, per germline (reference sequence). This CDR3 is built from 15 residues. CDR3 region: CASSYSPGPGNTIYF. The CDR3 bases are TGTGCCAGCAGTTACTCCCCAGGGCCTGGAAACACCATATATTTT.

This clone occurred once. The chain uses TRBV2 and TRBJ2-1; 11 positions agree with TRBD2. The CDR3 is 15 residues long. Germline CDR1 and CDR2: SNHLY and FYNNEI. V gave up 6 bases and J gave up 4 bases; unmatched junction bases: 5. The CDR3, as DNA: TGTGCCAGCAGGCCGGGACTAGCGGATTACAATGAGCAGTTCTTC. Residues: CASRPGLADYNEQFF.

The V call is TRBV14, the J call TRBJ2-7; possibly TRBD1 for D (6 bases). The CDR3 covers 14 residues. Trimming took off 4 bases at V and 3 bases at J, with 13 bases between the two ends. Germline values: CDR1 SGHDN, CDR2 FVKESK. CDR3: CASSPQTGSYEQYF. The CDR3, as DNA: TGTGCCAGCAGCCCGCAGACAGGCAGCTACGAGCAGTACTTC.

The gene calls are TRBV4-3 and TRBJ1-5; no firm D call. Germline CDR1 is LGHNA and CDR2 is YSLEER. There are 14 residues in the CDR3. V gave up 0 bases and J gave up 1 base, with 4 bases separating them. CDR3 residues: CASSQDSSNQPQHF. DNA for the CDR3: TGCGCCAGCAGCCAAGACTCCAGCAATCAGCCCCAGCATTTT.

The V and J genes are TRBV3-1 (or the pseudogene TRBV3-2) and TRBJ2-5; TRBD1 is a possible D gene (7 bases). V was shortened by 1 base and J by 7 bases, with 16 bases between the two germline ends. Germline-derived CDR1 and CDR2 are LGHDT and YNNKEL (reference sequence). The CDR3 length is 15 residues. CDR3 sequence: CASSQGSGGKVTQYF. Written as DNA, the CDR3 is TGTGCCAGCAGCCAAGGCTCAGGGGGGAAGGTGACCCAGTACTTC.

This rearrangement joins TRBV18 to TRBJ1-2, with D tentatively TRBD1 (6 bases). V gave up 4 bases and J gave up 0 bases, with 15 bases separating them. CDR1 and CDR2 (germline): KGHSH, LQKENI. This CDR3 is built from 16 residues. The CDR3 DNA is TGTGCCAGCTCACAAACCGGGACACCCGCTAACTATGGCTACACCTTC. This gives the protein CASSQTGTPANYGYTF.

The V call is TRBV5-5, the J call TRBJ1-1, with 7 nucleotides matching TRBD1. The V gene end was trimmed by 2 bases and the J gene end by 1 base; junction bases not matched to a gene: 5. CDR3 length: 15 residues. Per germline, CDR1 SGHKS and CDR2 YYEKEE (reference sequence). This chain's CDR3 is CASSLSNRGNTEAFF. DNA of the CDR3: TGTGCCAGCAGCTTATCGAACAGGGGGAACACTGAAGCTTTCTTT.

The chain carries TRBV6-9 and TRBJ2-5; 10 bases fit TRBD2. There are 17 residues in the CDR3. J was trimmed by 7 bases and V by 6 bases; bases with no gene match: 17. CDR1 MNHGY and CDR2 SVAAGI come from the germline V gene. CDR3 bases: TGTGCCAGCAGCTTCGGAGAGCGGGAGGGCGACAGTAGGACCCAGTACTTC. This codes for CASSFGEREGDSRTQYF.

The chain recombines TRBV19 with TRBJ2-7; perhaps TRBD1 as D (6 bases). Trimming removed 4 bases at V and 5 bases at J, with 18 bases between. The CDR3 totals 15 residues. Germline CDR1 reads LNHDA; CDR2 reads SQIVND (reference sequence). CDR3 DNA sequence: TGTGCCAGTAGTACTGGGGGCGTTTTGAGCCACGAGCAGTACTTC. Protein: CASSTGGVLSHEQYF.

The CDR3 here is CASRRTSGRNYEQYF. Here the CDR3 DNA reads TGTGCCAGCCGAAGGACTAGCGGGAGAAATTACGAGCAGTACTTC. The chain uses TRBV28 and TRBJ2-7; 13 nucleotides line up with TRBD2. There are 15 residues in the CDR3. V was pared by 8 bases and J by 4 bases, with 8 bases of the junction left unmatched. CDR1 and CDR2 from the germline V gene are MDHEN and SYDVKM.

The chain couples TRBV30 to TRBJ1-2; 9 nucleotides align to TRBD1. The germline V gene has CDR1 GTSNPN and CDR2 SVGIG (reference sequence). Germline trimming cut 4 bases from V and 8 bases from J; bases unmatched to any gene: 8. The CDR3 runs 13 residues. CDR3 amino acids: CAWNGQGIFGYTF. The CDR3 DNA reads TGTGCCTGGAATGGACAGGGGATATTCGGCTACACCTTC.

The gene calls are TRBV9 and TRBJ1-1; perhaps TRBD1 as D (5 bases). This CDR3 region has 15 residues. Germline CDR1 SGDLS, CDR2 YYNGEE. Trimming stripped 1 base from V and 0 bases from J, with 10 bases between. The CDR3: CASSVRPTVNTEAFF. DNA for the CDR3: TGTGCCAGCAGCGTACGTCCGACAGTGAACACTGAAGCTTTCTTT. Full variable domain (outside the CDR3, taken from reference TRBV9 and TRBJ1-1): DSGVTQTPKHLITATGQRVTLRCSPRSGDLSVYWYQQSLDQGLQFLIQYYNGEERAKGNILERFSAQQFPDLHSELNLSSLELGDSALYFCASSVRPTVNTEAFFGQGTRLTVV.

The chain combines TRBV19 with TRBJ1-5, with D unresolved. The CDR3 runs to 14 residues. The ends were cut back, 3 bases at V and 0 bases at J, with 6 bases in the middle. Germline V lookup: CDR1 LNHDA, CDR2 SQIVND (reference sequence). The CDR3 loop is CASSMWHSNQPQHF. The DNA for the CDR3 is TGTGCCAGTAGTATGTGGCATAGCAATCAGCCCCAGCATTTT.

The chain joins TRBV24-1 to TRBJ2-3; no clear D. V lost 7 bases, J lost 0 bases, and 10 bases lay in between. The CDR3 consists of 14 residues. CDR1 KGHDR and CDR2 SFDVKD come from the germline V gene. The DNA of the CDR3 is TGTGCCACCAGCCTAGACGGAAGCACAGATACGCAGTATTTT. Translating it yields CATSLDGSTDTQYF.